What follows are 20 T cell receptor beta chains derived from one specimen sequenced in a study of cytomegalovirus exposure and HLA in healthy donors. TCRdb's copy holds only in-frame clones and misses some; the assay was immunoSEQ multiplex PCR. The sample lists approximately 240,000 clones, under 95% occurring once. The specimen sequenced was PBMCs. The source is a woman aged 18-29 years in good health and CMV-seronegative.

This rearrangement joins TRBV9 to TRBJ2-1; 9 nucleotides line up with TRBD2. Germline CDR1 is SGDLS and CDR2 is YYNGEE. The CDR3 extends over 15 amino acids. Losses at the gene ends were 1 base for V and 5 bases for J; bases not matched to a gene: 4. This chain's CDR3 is CASSVSSGGNNEQFF. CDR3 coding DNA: TGTGCCAGCAGCGTAAGTAGCGGGGGTAACAATGAGCAGTTCTTC.

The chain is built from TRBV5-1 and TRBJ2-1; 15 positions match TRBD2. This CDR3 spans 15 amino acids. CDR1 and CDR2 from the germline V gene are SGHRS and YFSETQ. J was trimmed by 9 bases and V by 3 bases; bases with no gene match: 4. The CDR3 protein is CASSWTSGRASEQFF. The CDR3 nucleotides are TGCGCCAGCAGCTGGACTAGCGGGAGGGCCAGTGAGCAGTTCTTC.

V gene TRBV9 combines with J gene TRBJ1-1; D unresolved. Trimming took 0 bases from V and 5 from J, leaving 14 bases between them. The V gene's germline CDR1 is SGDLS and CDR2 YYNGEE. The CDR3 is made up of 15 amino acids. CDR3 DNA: TGTGCCAGCAGCGTAGTCCCTCTGAGGGTTACTGAAGCTTTCTTT. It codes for CASSVVPLRVTEAFF.

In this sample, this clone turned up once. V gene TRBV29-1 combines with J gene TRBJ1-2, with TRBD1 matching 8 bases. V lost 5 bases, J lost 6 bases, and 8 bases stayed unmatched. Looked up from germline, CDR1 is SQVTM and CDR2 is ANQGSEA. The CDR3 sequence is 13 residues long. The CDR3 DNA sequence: TGCAGCGTTCTTGGACAGGGAAGAAATGGCTACACCTTC. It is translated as CSVLGQGRNGYTF.

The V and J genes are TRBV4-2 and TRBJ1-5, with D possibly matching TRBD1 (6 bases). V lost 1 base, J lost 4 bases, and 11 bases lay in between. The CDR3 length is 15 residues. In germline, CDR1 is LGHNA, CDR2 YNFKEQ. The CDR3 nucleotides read TGTGCCAGCAGCCAAGGGGACATGGGAAATCAGCCCCAGCATTTT. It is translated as CASSQGDMGNQPQHF.

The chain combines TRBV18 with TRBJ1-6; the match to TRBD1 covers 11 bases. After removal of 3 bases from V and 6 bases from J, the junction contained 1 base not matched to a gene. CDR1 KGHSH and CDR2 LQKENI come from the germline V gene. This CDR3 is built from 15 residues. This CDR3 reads CASSPGQGVNSPLHF. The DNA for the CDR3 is TGTGCCAGCTCACCGGGACAGGGGGTTAATTCACCCCTCCACTTT.

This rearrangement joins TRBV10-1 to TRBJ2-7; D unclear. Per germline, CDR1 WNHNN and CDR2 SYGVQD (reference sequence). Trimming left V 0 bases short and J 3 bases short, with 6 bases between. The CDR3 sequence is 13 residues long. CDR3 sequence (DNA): TGCGCCAGCAGTGAGTCTAACAACTACGAGCAGTACTTC. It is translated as CASSESNNYEQYF.

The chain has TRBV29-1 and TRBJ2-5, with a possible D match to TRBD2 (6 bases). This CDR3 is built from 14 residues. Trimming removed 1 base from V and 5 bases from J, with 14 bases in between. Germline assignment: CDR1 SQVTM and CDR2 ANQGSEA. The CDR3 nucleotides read TGCAGCGTTGAAGGTTTGGAGGAGGGGGAGACCCAGTACTTC. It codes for CSVEGLEEGETQYF.

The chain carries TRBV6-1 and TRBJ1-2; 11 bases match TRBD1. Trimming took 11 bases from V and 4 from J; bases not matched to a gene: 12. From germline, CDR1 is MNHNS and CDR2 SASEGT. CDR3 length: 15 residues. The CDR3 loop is CAGQGAPLPGYGYTF. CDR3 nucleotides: TGTGCCGGACAGGGGGCCCCCCTGCCTGGCTATGGCTACACCTTC.

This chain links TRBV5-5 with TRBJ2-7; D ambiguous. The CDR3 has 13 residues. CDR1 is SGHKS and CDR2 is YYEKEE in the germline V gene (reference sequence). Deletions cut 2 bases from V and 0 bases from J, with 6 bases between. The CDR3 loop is CASSLPSSYEQYF. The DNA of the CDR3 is TGTGCCAGCAGCTTACCTAGCTCCTACGAGCAGTACTTC.

The CDR3 here is CASSVFGTGGAAEKLFF. Written as DNA, the CDR3 is TGTGCCAGCAGCGTATTTGGGACAGGGGGCGCGGCTGAAAAACTGTTTTTT. The chain carries TRBV9 and TRBJ1-4, with 12 bases that match TRBD1. The V gene end was trimmed by 1 base and the J gene end by 7 bases; junction bases not matched to a gene: 8. The germline gives CDR1 SGDLS, CDR2 YYNGEE. The CDR3 covers 17 residues.

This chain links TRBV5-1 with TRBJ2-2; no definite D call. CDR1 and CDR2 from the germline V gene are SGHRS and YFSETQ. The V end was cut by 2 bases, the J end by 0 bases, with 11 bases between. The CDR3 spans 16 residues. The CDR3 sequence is CASSFTSKSNTGELFF. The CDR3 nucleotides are TGCGCCAGCAGCTTCACTTCCAAATCGAACACCGGGGAGCTGTTTTTT. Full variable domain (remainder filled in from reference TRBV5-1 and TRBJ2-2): KAGVTQTPRYLIKTRGQQVTLSCSPISGHRSVSWYQQTPGQGLQFLFEYFSETQRNKGNFPGRFSGRQFSNSRSEMNVSTLELGDSALYLCASSFTSKSNTGELFFGEGSRLTVL.

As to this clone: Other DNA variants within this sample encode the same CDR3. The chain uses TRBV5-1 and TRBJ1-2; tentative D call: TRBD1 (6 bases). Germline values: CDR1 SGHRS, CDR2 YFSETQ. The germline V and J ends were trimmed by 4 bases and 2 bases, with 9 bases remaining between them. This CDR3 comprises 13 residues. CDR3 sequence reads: CASSLGQNYGYTF. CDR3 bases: TGCGCCAGCAGCCTAGGACAGAACTATGGCTACACCTTC.

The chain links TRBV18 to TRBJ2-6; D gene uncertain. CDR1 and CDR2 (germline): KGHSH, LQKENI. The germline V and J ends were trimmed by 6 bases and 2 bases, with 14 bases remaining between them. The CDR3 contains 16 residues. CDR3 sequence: CASSRASSAGANVLTF. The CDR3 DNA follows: TGTGCCAGCTCCCGAGCTTCGAGCGCTGGGGCCAACGTCCTGACTTTC.

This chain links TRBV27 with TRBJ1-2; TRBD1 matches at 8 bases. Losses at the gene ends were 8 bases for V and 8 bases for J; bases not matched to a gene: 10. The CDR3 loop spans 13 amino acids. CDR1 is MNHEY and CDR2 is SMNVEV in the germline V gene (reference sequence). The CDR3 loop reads CASGLTGAGGYTF. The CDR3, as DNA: TGTGCCAGCGGCTTGACAGGGGCGGGAGGCTACACCTTC.

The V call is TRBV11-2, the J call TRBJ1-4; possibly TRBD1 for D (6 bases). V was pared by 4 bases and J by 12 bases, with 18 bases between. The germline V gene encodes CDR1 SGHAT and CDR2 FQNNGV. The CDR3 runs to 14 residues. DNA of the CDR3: TGTGCCAGCAGCTCCACAGGGATCCTGAAAGAACTGTTTTTT. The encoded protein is CASSSTGILKELFF. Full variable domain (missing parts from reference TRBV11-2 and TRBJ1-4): EAGVAQSPRYKIIEKRQSVAFWCNPISGHATLYWYQQILGQGPKLLIQFQNNGVVDDSQLPKDRFSAERLKGVDSTLKIQPAKLEDSAVYLCASSSTGILKELFFGSGTQLSVL.

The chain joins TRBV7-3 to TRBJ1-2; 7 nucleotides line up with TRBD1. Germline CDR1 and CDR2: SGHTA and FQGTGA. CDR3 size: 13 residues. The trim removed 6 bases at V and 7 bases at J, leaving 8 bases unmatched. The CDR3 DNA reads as TGTGCCAGCAGACCCCGGGACAGCGGTGGCTACACCTTC. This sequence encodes CASRPRDSGGYTF.

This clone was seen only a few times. Written as DNA, the CDR3 is TGTGCCAGCAGCTTAGAACAAGGGGCAGGGCCTAATGAAAAACTGTTTTTT. Translated: CASSLEQGAGPNEKLFF. This chain joins TRBV11-3 and TRBJ1-4, with D perhaps matching TRBD1 (5 bases). From germline, CDR1 is SGHNT and CDR2 YENEEA. V lost 0 bases and J lost 3, with 14 bases in between. The CDR3 spans 17 residues.

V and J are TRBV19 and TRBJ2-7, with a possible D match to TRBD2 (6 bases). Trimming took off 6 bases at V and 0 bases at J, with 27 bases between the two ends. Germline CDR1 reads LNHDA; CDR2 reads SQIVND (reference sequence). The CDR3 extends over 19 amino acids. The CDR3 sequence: CASSQTLPSQRAHSYEQYF. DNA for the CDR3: TGTGCCAGTAGCCAAACCCTCCCCAGCCAGCGGGCCCACTCCTACGAGCAGTACTTC.

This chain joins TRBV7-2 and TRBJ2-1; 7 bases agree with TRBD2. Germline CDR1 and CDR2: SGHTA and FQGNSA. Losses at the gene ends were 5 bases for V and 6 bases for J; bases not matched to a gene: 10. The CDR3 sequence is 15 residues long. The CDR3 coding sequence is TGTGCCAGCAGCGGCCGGGGGGTAGGTTCCAATGAGCAGTTCTTC. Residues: CASSGRGVGSNEQFF.